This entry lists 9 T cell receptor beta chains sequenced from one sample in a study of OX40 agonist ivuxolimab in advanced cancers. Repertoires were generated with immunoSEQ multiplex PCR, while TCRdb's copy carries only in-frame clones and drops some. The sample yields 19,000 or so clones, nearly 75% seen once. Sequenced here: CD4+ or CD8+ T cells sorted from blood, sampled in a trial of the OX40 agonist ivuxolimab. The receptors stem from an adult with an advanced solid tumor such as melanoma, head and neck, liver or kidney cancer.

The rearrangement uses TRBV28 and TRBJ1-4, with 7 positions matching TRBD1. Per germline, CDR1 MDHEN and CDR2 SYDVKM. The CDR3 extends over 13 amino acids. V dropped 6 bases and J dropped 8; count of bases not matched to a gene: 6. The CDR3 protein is CASSRGSAEKLFF. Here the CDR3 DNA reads TGTGCCAGCAGCAGGGGGAGCGCAGAAAAACTGTTTTTT.

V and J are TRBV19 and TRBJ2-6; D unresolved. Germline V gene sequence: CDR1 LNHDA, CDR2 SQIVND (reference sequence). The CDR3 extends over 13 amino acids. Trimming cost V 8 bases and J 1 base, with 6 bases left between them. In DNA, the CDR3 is TGTGCCAGTCTCGAGTCTGGGGCCAACGTCCTGACTTTC. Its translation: CASLESGANVLTF.

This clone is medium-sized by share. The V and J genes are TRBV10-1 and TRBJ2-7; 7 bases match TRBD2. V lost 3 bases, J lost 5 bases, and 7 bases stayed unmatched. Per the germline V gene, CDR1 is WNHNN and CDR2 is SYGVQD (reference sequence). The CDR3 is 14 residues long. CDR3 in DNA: TGCGCCAGCAGTGACCCTAGCGGCGAGGACGAGCAGTACTTC. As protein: CASSDPSGEDEQYF.

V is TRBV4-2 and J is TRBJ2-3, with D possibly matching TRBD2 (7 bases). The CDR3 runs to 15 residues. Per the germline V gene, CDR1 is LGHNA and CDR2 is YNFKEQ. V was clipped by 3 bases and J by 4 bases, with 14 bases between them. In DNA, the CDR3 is TGTGCCAGCAGCCACGGACTAGAGGGGGCAGATACGCAGTATTTT. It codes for CASSHGLEGADTQYF.

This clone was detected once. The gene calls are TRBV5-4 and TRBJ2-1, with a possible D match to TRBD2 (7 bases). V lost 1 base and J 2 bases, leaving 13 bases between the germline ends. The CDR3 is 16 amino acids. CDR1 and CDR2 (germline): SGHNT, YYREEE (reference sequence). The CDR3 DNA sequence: TGTGCCAGCAGCTTGTGGTGGGAGGGGGCCTACAATGAGCAGTTCTTC. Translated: CASSLWWEGAYNEQFF.

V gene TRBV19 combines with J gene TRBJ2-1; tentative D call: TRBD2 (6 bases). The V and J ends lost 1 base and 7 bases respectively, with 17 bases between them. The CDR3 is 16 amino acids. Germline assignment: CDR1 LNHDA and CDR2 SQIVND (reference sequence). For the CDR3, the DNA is TGTGCCAGTAGTATAGGGGCTAGCGTTTCGGGAAATGAGCAGTTCTTC. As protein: CASSIGASVSGNEQFF.

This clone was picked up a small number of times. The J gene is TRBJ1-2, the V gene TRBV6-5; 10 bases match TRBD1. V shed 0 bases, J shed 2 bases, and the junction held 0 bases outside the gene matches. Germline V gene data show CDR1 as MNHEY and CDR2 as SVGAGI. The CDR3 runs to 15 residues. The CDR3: CASSYSGQGNYGYTF. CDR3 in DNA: TGTGCCAGCAGTTACTCGGGACAGGGGAACTATGGCTACACCTTC.

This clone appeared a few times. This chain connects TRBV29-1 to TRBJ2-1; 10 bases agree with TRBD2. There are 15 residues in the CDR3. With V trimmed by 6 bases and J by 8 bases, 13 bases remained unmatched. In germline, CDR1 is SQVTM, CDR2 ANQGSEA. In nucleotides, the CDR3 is TGCAGCGTCGTAGATCCGGGACTAGCGTCGGATGAGCAGTTCTTC. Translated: CSVVDPGLASDEQFF.

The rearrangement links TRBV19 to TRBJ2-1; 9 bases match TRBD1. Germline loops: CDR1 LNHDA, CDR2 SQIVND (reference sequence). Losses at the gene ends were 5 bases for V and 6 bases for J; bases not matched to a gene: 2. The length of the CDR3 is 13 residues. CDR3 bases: TGTGCCAGTAGTCCGACAGGGGGCAATGAGCAGTTCTTC. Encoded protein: CASSPTGGNEQFF.